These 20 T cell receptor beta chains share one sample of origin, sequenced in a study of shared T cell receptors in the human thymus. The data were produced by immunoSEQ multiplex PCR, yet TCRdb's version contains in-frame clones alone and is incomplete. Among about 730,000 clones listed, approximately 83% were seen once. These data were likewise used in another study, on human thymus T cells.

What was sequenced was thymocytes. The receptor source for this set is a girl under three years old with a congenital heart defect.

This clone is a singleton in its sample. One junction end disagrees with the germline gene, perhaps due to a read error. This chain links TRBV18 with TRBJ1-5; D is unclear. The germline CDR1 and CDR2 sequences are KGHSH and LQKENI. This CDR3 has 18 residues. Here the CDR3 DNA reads TGTGTCAGCTCCCCAATAGACAACAATCCGAAAATTAATCAGCCCCAGCATTTT. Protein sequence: CVSSPIDNNPKINQPQHF.

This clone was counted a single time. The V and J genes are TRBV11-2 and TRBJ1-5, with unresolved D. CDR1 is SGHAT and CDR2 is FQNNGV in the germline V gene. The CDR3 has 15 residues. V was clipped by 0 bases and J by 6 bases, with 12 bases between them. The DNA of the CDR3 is TGTGCCAGCAGCTTAGATTTAGTAGGCGGTCAGCCCCAGCATTTT. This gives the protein CASSLDLVGGQPQHF. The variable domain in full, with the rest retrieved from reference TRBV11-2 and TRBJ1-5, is EAGVAQSPRYKIIEKRQSVAFWCNPISGHATLYWYQQILGQGPKLLIQFQNNGVVDDSQLPKDRFSAERLKGVDSTLKIQPAKLEDSAVYLCASSLDLVGGQPQHFGDGTRLSIL.

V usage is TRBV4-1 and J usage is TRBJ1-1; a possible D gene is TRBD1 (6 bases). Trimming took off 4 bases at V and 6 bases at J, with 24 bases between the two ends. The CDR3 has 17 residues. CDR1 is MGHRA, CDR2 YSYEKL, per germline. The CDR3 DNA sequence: TGCGCCAGCAGCCTCCTCGGGGGGCCAGAGGGCCTGGCTGAAGCTTTCTTT. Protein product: CASSLLGGPEGLAEAFF.

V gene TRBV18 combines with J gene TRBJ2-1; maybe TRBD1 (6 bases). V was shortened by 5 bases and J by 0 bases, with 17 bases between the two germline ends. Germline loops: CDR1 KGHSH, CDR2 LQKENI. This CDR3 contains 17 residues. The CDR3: CASSVDLRGSSYNEQFF. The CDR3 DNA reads TGTGCCAGCTCAGTCGATTTAAGGGGGAGCTCCTACAATGAGCAGTTCTTC.

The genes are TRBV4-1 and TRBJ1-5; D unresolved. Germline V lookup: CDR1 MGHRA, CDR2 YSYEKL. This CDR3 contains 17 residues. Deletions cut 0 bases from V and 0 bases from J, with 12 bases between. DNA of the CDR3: TGCGCCAGCAGCCAAGATCAGCAGGCAGATAGCAATCAGCCCCAGCATTTT. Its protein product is CASSQDQQADSNQPQHF.

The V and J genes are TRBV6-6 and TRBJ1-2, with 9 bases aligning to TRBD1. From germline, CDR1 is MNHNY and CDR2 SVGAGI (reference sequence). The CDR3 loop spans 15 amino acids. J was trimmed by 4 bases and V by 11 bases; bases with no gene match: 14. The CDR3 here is CAGQGPYRVGYGYTF. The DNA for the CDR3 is TGTGCCGGACAGGGGCCGTACCGGGTTGGCTATGGCTACACCTTC.

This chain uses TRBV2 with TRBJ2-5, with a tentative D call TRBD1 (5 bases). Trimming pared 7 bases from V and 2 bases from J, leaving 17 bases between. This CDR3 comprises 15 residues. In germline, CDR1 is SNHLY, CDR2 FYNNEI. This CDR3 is CASIPSAGIQETQYF. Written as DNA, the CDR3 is TGTGCCAGCATACCCTCGGCAGGGATACAAGAGACCCAGTACTTC.

The CDR3, as DNA: TGTGCCAGCAGACTAATGGGACTAGCGGTATATACGCAGTATTTT. Translating gives CASRLMGLAVYTQYF. The gene calls are TRBV28 and TRBJ2-3; 11 bases are a match to TRBD2. The CDR3 length is 15 residues. V shed 6 bases and J 7 bases; nucleotides not matched to a gene: 9. Germline values: CDR1 MDHEN, CDR2 SYDVKM.

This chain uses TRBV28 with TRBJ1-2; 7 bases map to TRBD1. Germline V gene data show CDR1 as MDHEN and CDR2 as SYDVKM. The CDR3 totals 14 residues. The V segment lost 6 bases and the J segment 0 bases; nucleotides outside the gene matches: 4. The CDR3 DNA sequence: TGTGCCAGCAGCACCCAGGGGGCTAACTATGGCTACACCTTC. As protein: CASSTQGANYGYTF.

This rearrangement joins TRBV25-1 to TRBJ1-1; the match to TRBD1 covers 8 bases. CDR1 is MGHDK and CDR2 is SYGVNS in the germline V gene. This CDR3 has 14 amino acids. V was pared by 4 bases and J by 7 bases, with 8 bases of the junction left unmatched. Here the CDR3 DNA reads TGTGCCAGCAGTGGCAAGGACAGGGTCCATGAAGCTTTCTTT. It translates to CASSGKDRVHEAFF.

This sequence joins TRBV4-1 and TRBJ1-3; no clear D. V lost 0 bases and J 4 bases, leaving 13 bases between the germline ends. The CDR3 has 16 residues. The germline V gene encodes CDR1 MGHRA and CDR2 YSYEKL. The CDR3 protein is CASSQDPGKRGNTIYF. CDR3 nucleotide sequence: TGCGCCAGCAGCCAAGATCCAGGTAAACGCGGAAACACCATATATTTT.

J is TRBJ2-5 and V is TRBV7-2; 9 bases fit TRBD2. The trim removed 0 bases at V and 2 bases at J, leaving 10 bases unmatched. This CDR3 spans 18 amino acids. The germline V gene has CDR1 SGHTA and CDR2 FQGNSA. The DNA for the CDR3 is TGTGCCAGCAGCTTAGCGGAGGAGATAGCGGGGGCTCAAGAGACCCAGTACTTC. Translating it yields CASSLAEEIAGAQETQYF.

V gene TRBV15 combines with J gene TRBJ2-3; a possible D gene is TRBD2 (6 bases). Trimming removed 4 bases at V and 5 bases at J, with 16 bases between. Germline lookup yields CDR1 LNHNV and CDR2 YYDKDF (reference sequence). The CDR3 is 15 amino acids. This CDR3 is CATSTGGCKGDTQYF. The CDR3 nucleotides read TGTGCCACCAGCACCGGGGGATGTAAAGGAGATACGCAGTATTTT.

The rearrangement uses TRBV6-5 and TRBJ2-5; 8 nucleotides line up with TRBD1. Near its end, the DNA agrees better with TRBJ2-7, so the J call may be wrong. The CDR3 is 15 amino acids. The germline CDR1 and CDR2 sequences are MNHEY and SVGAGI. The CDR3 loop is CASSQRQGPSYEQYF. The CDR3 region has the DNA TGTGCCAGCAGTCAAAGACAGGGGCCCTCCTACGAGCAGTACTTC.

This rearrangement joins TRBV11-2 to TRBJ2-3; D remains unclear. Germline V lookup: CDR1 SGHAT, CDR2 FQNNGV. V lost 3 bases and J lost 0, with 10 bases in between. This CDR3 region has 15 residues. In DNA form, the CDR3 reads TGTGCCAGCAGCTTGGGCAGCCTTAGCACAGATACGCAGTATTTT. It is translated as CASSLGSLSTDTQYF.

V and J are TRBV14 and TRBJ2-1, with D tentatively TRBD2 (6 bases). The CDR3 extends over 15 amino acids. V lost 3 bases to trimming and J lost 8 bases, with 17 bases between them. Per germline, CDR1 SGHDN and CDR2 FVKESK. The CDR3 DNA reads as TGTGCCAGCAGCCAGGACGGCATGTGGGGGGATGAGCAGTTCTTC. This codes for CASSQDGMWGDEQFF. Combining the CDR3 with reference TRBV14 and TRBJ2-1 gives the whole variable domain EAGVTQFPSHSVIEKGQTVTLRCDPISGHDNLYWYRRVMGKEIKFLLHFVKESKQDESGMPNNRFLAERTGGTYSTLKVQPAELEDSGVYFCASSQDGMWGDEQFFGPGTRLTVL.

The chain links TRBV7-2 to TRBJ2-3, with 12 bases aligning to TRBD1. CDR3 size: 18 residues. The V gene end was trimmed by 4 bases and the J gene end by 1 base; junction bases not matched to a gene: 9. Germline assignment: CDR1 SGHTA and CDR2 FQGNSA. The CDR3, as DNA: TGTGCCAGCAGCTCGGGGACAGGGGGCTACTTGGGCACAGATACGCAGTATTTT. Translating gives CASSSGTGGYLGTDTQYF.

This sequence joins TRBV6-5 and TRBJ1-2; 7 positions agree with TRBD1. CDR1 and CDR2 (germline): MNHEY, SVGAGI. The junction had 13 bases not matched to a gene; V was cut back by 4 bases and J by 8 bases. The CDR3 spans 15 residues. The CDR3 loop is CASSFLPGQWRGYTF. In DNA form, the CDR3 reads TGTGCCAGCAGTTTCCTTCCGGGACAGTGGCGAGGCTACACCTTC.

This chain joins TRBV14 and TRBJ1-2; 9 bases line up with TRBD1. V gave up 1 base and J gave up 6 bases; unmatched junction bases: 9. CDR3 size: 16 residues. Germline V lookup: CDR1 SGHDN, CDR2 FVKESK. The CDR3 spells CASSQGEIDRGDGYTF. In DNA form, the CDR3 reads TGTGCCAGCAGCCAAGGAGAAATCGACAGGGGGGATGGCTACACCTTC.

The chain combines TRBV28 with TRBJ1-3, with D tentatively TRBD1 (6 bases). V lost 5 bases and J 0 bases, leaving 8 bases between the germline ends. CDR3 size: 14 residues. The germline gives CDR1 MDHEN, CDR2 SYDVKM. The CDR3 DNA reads TGTGCCAGCAGTCCACAGGGCTCTGGAAACACCATATATTTT. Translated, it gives CASSPQGSGNTIYF.